Listed below are T cell receptor beta chains from one sample, sequenced in a study of CD8+ T cells in alopecia areata. Assay used: immunoSEQ multiplex PCR; TCRdb lists only in-frame clones, some missing. Counted here are 35,000 to 50,000 clones, over 85% occurring once; the ten biggest clones make up approximately 19%. The sample consisted of CD8+ T cells sorted from blood, taken at week 24, from a patient treated with tofacitinib. The receptors originated from a human donor with alopecia areata. CDR3s include the opening cysteine and the closing phenylalanine or tryptophan. The D gene is left open where the match is weak. Clone size is not always given. Where it is, it says once, few, many or a class for expanded clones.

abundance: NA
v_gene: TRBV7-2
d_gene: TRBD2
CDR3aa: CASRPRGTYEQYF

abundance: NA
v_gene: TRBV7-3
d_gene: NA
CDR3aa: CASSLTGLAYNEQFF

abundance: once
v_gene: TRBV27
d_gene: NA
CDR3aa: CASSLTGYEQYF

abundance: NA
v_gene: TRBV28
d_gene: TRBD2
CDR3aa: CASSLPSGSNTGELFF

abundance: once
v_gene: TRBV9
d_gene: NA
CDR3aa: CASSAWTAGELFF

abundance: NA
v_gene: TRBV28
d_gene: NA
CDR3aa: CASSIVNARAYSYEQYF

abundance: NA
v_gene: TRBV7-9
d_gene: NA
CDR3aa: CASSFPGTYGYTF

abundance: NA
v_gene: TRBV10-3
d_gene: TRBD1
CDR3aa: CASGQGSNEQFF

abundance: NA
v_gene: TRBV4-3
d_gene: NA
CDR3aa: CASSQSKGSTPQHF

abundance: NA
v_gene: TRBV7-8
d_gene: NA
CDR3aa: CASSLGVPPGTEAFF

abundance: NA
v_gene: TRBV28
d_gene: NA
CDR3aa: CASSWGGRSYNEQFF

abundance: NA
v_gene: TRBV25-1
d_gene: NA
CDR3aa: CASSESSTGHEQFF

abundance: NA
v_gene: TRBV29-1
d_gene: NA
CDR3aa: CSVEWGATLNEQFF

abundance: NA
v_gene: TRBV27
d_gene: NA
CDR3aa: CASSLFNTWTEAFF

abundance: NA
v_gene: TRBV7-9
d_gene: NA
CDR3aa: CASSFARGPNTGELFF

abundance: NA
v_gene: TRBV7-2
d_gene: NA
CDR3aa: CASSLGTAGTGELFF

abundance: NA
v_gene: TRBV29-1
d_gene: NA
CDR3aa: CSVQGIYNEQFF

abundance: NA
v_gene: TRBV29-1
d_gene: NA
CDR3aa: CSVAGLLSSYEQYF

abundance: NA
v_gene: TRBV28
d_gene: NA
CDR3aa: CASSRRLSYEQYF

abundance: NA
v_gene: TRBV29-1
d_gene: NA
CDR3aa: CSVTGTVSYEQYF

abundance: NA
v_gene: TRBV29-1
d_gene: NA
CDR3aa: CSVVIGAGYTF

abundance: NA
v_gene: TRBV7-9
d_gene: NA
CDR3aa: CASSLLTGGQGKETQYF

abundance: NA
v_gene: TRBV23-1
d_gene: NA
CDR3aa: CASISEGRETQYF

abundance: NA
v_gene: TRBV28
d_gene: NA
CDR3aa: CASSLAVGSNQPQHF

abundance: NA
v_gene: TRBV30
d_gene: NA
CDR3aa: CALVNDRSSYEQYF

abundance: NA
v_gene: TRBV6-5
d_gene: TRBD2
CDR3aa: CASSRTSRHTDTQYF

abundance: NA
v_gene: TRBV12-5
d_gene: NA
CDR3aa: CASGEGLYEQYF

abundance: NA
v_gene: TRBV11-2
d_gene: TRBD1
CDR3aa: CASNRGSNQPQHF

abundance: NA
v_gene: TRBV9
d_gene: NA
CDR3aa: CASTLGGATNEKLFF

abundance: NA
v_gene: TRBV6-5
d_gene: NA
CDR3aa: CASRHGTGEQYF

abundance: NA
v_gene: TRBV5-6
d_gene: NA
CDR3aa: CASSLRLTPYEQYF

abundance: NA
v_gene: TRBV29-1
d_gene: TRBD1
CDR3aa: CSATGVGEQYF

abundance: NA
v_gene: TRBV9
d_gene: NA
CDR3aa: CASSVGLPSTDTQYF

abundance: NA
v_gene: TRBV7-2
d_gene: TRBD1
CDR3aa: CASETGTGTDTQYF

abundance: NA
v_gene: TRBV6-5
d_gene: NA
CDR3aa: CASSLGIPPEEQYF

abundance: NA
v_gene: TRBV2
d_gene: NA
CDR3aa: CASGAAGWQETQYF

abundance: NA
v_gene: TRBV7-8
d_gene: TRBD1
CDR3aa: CASSQPKLGQAPYEQYF

abundance: once
v_gene: TRBV28
d_gene: NA
CDR3aa: CASSPVPVAEQYF

abundance: NA
v_gene: TRBV7-2
d_gene: NA
CDR3aa: CASGLILSSYEQYF

abundance: NA
v_gene: TRBV30
d_gene: NA
CDR3aa: CAWSVVQNTEAFF

abundance: NA
v_gene: TRBV19
d_gene: NA
CDR3aa: CASSMEGGLNTEAFF

abundance: once
v_gene: TRBV5-6
d_gene: NA
CDR3aa: CASSLDLGDETQYF

abundance: NA
v_gene: TRBV6-5
d_gene: NA
CDR3aa: CASSYWQGNTGELFF

abundance: NA
v_gene: TRBV27
d_gene: TRBD2
CDR3aa: CASSSLYPTSGGANTGELFF

abundance: NA
v_gene: TRBV27
d_gene: TRBD1
CDR3aa: CASSLLPGQGRSGANVLTF

abundance: NA
v_gene: TRBV19
d_gene: NA
CDR3aa: CASSSEGAYEQYF

abundance: NA
v_gene: TRBV19
d_gene: NA
CDR3aa: CASSIRQDYNEQFF

abundance: NA
v_gene: TRBV29-1
d_gene: TRBD2
CDR3aa: CSVEERSGGRGEQYF

abundance: once
v_gene: TRBV4-1
d_gene: NA
CDR3aa: CASSYDGQGSSYEQYF

abundance: NA
v_gene: TRBV4-2
d_gene: TRBD2
CDR3aa: CASSSRLAGDTYEQYF

abundance: NA
v_gene: TRBV19
d_gene: TRBD1
CDR3aa: CASSTRTGRFYEQYF

abundance: NA
v_gene: TRBV29-1
d_gene: NA
CDR3aa: CSVGPGTVIYEQYF

abundance: NA
v_gene: TRBV7-9
d_gene: NA
CDR3aa: CASSFRDLVPGELFF

abundance: NA
v_gene: TRBV18
d_gene: NA
CDR3aa: CASSLRTDSSYNEQFF